These T cell receptor beta chains were read from a single sample in a study of OX40 agonist ivuxolimab in advanced cancers. The data were produced by immunoSEQ multiplex PCR, yet TCRdb's version contains in-frame clones alone and is incomplete. In the table there are about 46,000 clones, roughly 90% of which are singletons. The starting material was CD4+ or CD8+ T cells sorted from blood, obtained in a trial of the OX40 agonist ivuxolimab. The source is an adult with an advanced solid tumor such as melanoma, head and neck, liver or kidney cancer. The CDR3 runs from the conserved cysteine through the conserved F or W. D genes are given only for firm matches. A row's size may be missing; if present it is once, few, many or a size class.

CDR3nt,CDR3aa,v_gene,d_gene,j_gene,abundance
TGTGCCATCAGCCCGGGGGACGAAGTGGCCTACAATGAGCAGTTCTTC,CAISPGDEVAYNEQFF,TRBV10-3,NA,TRBJ2-1,NA
TGTGCCAGCAGCAAATCGGGGACAGGAGATGTGAACACTGAAGCTTTCTTT,CASSKSGTGDVNTEAFF,TRBV21-1,NA,TRBJ1-1,NA
TGTGCCAGCATGAGGGGTGGGGATGGCTACACCTTC,CASMRGGDGYTF,TRBV6-1,NA,TRBJ1-2,NA
TGTGCCAGCAGCTTGGACCTACGGGACAGACAAGAGACCCAGTACTTC,CASSLDLRDRQETQYF,TRBV5-6,TRBD1,TRBJ2-5,NA
TGTGCCAGCAGTTTGGGAGACAGGGGCCCTCTTGCTGAAGCTTTCTTT,CASSLGDRGPLAEAFF,TRBV28,TRBD1,TRBJ1-1,NA
TGTGCCATCAGTTCGACTTCCTCCTACGAGCAGTACTTC,CAISSTSSYEQYF,TRBV10-3,NA,TRBJ2-7,NA
TGCGCCAGCAGCTACACCCCAGGGGGGTATGAGCAGTTCTTC,CASSYTPGGYEQFF,TRBV5-1,NA,TRBJ2-1,once
TGTGCCAGTAAAACCGGATCAATGAACACTGAAGCTTTCTTT,CASKTGSMNTEAFF,TRBV19,NA,TRBJ1-1,NA
TGCGCCAGCAGCCAAGAGGAAGAAAGCTCACCCCTCCACTTT,CASSQEEESSPLHF,TRBV4-1,NA,TRBJ1-6,NA
TGTGCCAGCAGCTTGGGAGACGTCCAGGGGCAGCAGTTCTTC,CASSLGDVQGQQFF,TRBV7-6,NA,TRBJ2-1,NA
TGTGCCAGCACAGGGGGAGGCGAAAAACTGTTTTTT,CASTGGGEKLFF,TRBV5-6,TRBD1,TRBJ1-4,NA
TGTGCCAGCAGTTATAGGAGGGGAGGGAATGAGCAGTTCTTC,CASSYRRGGNEQFF,TRBV27,TRBD2,TRBJ2-1,NA
TGTGCCAGCAGCCCCGGGTGGTATGAGCAGTTCTTC,CASSPGWYEQFF,TRBV11-1,NA,TRBJ2-1,NA
TGTGCCAGCAGCCTAGCGGGGGGGCTAGGCGGGGAGCTGTTTTTT,CASSLAGGLGGELFF,TRBV7-3,TRBD2,TRBJ2-2,once
TGTGCCAGCAGCTCACACGGGGGCTCCTACAATGAGCAGTTCTTC,CASSSHGGSYNEQFF,TRBV13,NA,TRBJ2-1,NA
TGTGCCAGCAGCTACTTCTCCGAGCAGTACTTC,CASSYFSEQYF,TRBV11-1,NA,TRBJ2-7,NA
TGCGCCAGCAGCCAAGAGGCAGGCGATCAGCCCCAGCATTTT,CASSQEAGDQPQHF,TRBV4-3,NA,TRBJ1-5,NA
TGTGCCAGCAGCGTACTTCCGGTAGAAGAGACCCAGTACTTC,CASSVLPVEETQYF,TRBV9,NA,TRBJ2-5,NA
TGTGCCAGCAGCCCACAAGGACAGGGGTCGGATACGCAGTATTTT,CASSPQGQGSDTQYF,TRBV7-3,TRBD1,TRBJ2-3,NA
TGTGCCAGCAGCCCGGGAGCGTTCGGCTACACCTTC,CASSPGAFGYTF,TRBV7-9,NA,TRBJ1-2,NA
TGTGCCAGCAGTACACCTACCCAGGGCTACACCTTC,CASSTPTQGYTF,TRBV9,NA,TRBJ1-2,NA
TGTGCCAGCAGTAACCGGGACTATGGCTACACCTTC,CASSNRDYGYTF,TRBV6-5,NA,TRBJ1-2,NA
TGTGCCAGCAGCTCCGCCCCTCGAACAGGGATGGACCAAGAGACCCAGTACTTC,CASSSAPRTGMDQETQYF,TRBV7-9,NA,TRBJ2-5,NA
TGTGCCAGTAGTATCATCGGGTTTGGGGTGAACACTGAAGCTTTCTTT,CASSIIGFGVNTEAFF,TRBV19,NA,TRBJ1-1,NA
TGCGCCAGCAGCCAAGATGCTACCAATCAGCCCCAGCATTTT,CASSQDATNQPQHF,TRBV4-3,NA,TRBJ1-5,NA
TGTGCCAGCAGCTTAGTTGCGGACAGGGGATTTAATTCACCCCTCCACTTT,CASSLVADRGFNSPLHF,TRBV11-2,TRBD1,TRBJ1-6,NA
TGTGCCAGCCCGGAAACGGACAGGGGTCAAGAGACCCAGTACTTC,CASPETDRGQETQYF,TRBV6-7,TRBD1,TRBJ2-5,NA
TGTGCCAGCAGCTCCAGGGGCGGTCTGAGCGACGAGCAGTACTTC,CASSSRGGLSDEQYF,TRBV7-6,NA,TRBJ2-7,NA
TGTGCCAGCAGCCGGACTAGCGGGGGGATGGGTGAGCAGTTCTTC,CASSRTSGGMGEQFF,TRBV9,TRBD2,TRBJ2-1,NA
TGTGCCAGCATAAATGGAGAGACCCAGTACTTC,CASINGETQYF,TRBV5-4,NA,TRBJ2-5,NA
TGTGCCAGCAGCGCACAGGTAACACAAGAGACCCAGTACTTC,CASSAQVTQETQYF,TRBV5-4,NA,TRBJ2-5,NA
TGTGCCAGCAGCCAAGCCGAGAGCTCCTACGAGCAGTACTTC,CASSQAESSYEQYF,TRBV4-2,NA,TRBJ2-7,NA
TGTGCCAGCAGCCAAGGTCGGGTGAGCAACAATGAGCAGTTCTTC,CASSQGRVSNNEQFF,TRBV4-2,NA,TRBJ2-1,NA
TGTGCCAGTGCAGGGGGCGTTGGAAACACCATATATTTT,CASAGGVGNTIYF,TRBV6-5,TRBD1,TRBJ1-3,NA
TGCAGCGTTGAACAGATGGGACAGGGCCTAACCGGGGAGCTGTTTTTT,CSVEQMGQGLTGELFF,TRBV29-1,TRBD1,TRBJ2-2,NA
TGTGCCAGCAGCCCGGGAGGTGCCGCTGAAGCTTTCTTT,CASSPGGAAEAFF,TRBV25-1,NA,TRBJ1-1,NA
TGTGCCAGCGGACAGGGCACAGATACGCAGTATTTT,CASGQGTDTQYF,TRBV27,TRBD1,TRBJ2-3,NA
TGCGCCAGCAGTGCTAGCTCCTACGAGCAGTACTTC,CASSASSYEQYF,TRBV5-1,NA,TRBJ2-7,NA
TGTGCCAGCAGTGTTTGGGGGGAAGGGCTTGAGACCCAGTACTTC,CASSVWGEGLETQYF,TRBV25-1,NA,TRBJ2-5,NA